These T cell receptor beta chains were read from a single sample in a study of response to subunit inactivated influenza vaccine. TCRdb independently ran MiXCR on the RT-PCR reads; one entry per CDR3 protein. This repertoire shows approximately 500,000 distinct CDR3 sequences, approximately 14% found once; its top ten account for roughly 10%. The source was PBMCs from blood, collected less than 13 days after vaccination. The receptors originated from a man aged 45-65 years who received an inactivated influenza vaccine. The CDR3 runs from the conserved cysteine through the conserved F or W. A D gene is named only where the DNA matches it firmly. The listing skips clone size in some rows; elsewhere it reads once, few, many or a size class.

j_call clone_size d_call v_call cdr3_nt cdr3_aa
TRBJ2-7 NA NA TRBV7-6 TGTGCCAGCAGTCAGACGATCGGGTTTCACGAGCAGTACTTC CASSQTIGFHEQYF
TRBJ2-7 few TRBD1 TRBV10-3 TGTGCCATCAGTCCCGGACAGGGCCACGAGCAGTACTTC CAISPGQGHEQYF
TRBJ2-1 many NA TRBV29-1 TGCAGCGCCGTGAGGGGGGTAAGAGGTTCCAATGAGCAGTTCTTC CSAVRGVRGSNEQFF
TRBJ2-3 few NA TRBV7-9 TGTGCCGGGGGTAGCGGACACACAGATACGCAGTATTTT CAGGSGHTDTQYF
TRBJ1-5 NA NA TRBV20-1 TGCAGTGCTAGGTCCAGCGGCAGCTTCAATCAGCCCCAGCATTTT CSARSSGSFNQPQHF
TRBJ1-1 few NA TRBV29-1 TGCAGCGTTACAATCCTCCTTGGGTTAGGAGCTTTCTTT CSVTILLGLGAFF
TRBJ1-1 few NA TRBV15 TGTGCCACCAGCAGATGGGCCAGGGGCACTGAAGCTTTCTTT CATSRWARGTEAFF
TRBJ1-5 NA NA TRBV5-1 TGCGCCAGCTCCCAGAGGGGGGACCGAAATCAGCCCCAGCATTTT CASSQRGDRNQPQHF
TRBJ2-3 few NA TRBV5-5 TGTGCCAGCAGCTTGCCCGGCGGCGCAGATACGCAGTATTTT CASSLPGGADTQYF
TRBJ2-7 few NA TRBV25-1 TGTGCCAGCAGTGGGAAGAGCTGGGTAGACGAGCAGTACTTC CASSGKSWVDEQYF
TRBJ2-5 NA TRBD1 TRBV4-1 TGCGCCAGCAGCCTTACTACCGGGACAGGCCAAGAGACCCAGTACTTC CASSLTTGTGQETQYF